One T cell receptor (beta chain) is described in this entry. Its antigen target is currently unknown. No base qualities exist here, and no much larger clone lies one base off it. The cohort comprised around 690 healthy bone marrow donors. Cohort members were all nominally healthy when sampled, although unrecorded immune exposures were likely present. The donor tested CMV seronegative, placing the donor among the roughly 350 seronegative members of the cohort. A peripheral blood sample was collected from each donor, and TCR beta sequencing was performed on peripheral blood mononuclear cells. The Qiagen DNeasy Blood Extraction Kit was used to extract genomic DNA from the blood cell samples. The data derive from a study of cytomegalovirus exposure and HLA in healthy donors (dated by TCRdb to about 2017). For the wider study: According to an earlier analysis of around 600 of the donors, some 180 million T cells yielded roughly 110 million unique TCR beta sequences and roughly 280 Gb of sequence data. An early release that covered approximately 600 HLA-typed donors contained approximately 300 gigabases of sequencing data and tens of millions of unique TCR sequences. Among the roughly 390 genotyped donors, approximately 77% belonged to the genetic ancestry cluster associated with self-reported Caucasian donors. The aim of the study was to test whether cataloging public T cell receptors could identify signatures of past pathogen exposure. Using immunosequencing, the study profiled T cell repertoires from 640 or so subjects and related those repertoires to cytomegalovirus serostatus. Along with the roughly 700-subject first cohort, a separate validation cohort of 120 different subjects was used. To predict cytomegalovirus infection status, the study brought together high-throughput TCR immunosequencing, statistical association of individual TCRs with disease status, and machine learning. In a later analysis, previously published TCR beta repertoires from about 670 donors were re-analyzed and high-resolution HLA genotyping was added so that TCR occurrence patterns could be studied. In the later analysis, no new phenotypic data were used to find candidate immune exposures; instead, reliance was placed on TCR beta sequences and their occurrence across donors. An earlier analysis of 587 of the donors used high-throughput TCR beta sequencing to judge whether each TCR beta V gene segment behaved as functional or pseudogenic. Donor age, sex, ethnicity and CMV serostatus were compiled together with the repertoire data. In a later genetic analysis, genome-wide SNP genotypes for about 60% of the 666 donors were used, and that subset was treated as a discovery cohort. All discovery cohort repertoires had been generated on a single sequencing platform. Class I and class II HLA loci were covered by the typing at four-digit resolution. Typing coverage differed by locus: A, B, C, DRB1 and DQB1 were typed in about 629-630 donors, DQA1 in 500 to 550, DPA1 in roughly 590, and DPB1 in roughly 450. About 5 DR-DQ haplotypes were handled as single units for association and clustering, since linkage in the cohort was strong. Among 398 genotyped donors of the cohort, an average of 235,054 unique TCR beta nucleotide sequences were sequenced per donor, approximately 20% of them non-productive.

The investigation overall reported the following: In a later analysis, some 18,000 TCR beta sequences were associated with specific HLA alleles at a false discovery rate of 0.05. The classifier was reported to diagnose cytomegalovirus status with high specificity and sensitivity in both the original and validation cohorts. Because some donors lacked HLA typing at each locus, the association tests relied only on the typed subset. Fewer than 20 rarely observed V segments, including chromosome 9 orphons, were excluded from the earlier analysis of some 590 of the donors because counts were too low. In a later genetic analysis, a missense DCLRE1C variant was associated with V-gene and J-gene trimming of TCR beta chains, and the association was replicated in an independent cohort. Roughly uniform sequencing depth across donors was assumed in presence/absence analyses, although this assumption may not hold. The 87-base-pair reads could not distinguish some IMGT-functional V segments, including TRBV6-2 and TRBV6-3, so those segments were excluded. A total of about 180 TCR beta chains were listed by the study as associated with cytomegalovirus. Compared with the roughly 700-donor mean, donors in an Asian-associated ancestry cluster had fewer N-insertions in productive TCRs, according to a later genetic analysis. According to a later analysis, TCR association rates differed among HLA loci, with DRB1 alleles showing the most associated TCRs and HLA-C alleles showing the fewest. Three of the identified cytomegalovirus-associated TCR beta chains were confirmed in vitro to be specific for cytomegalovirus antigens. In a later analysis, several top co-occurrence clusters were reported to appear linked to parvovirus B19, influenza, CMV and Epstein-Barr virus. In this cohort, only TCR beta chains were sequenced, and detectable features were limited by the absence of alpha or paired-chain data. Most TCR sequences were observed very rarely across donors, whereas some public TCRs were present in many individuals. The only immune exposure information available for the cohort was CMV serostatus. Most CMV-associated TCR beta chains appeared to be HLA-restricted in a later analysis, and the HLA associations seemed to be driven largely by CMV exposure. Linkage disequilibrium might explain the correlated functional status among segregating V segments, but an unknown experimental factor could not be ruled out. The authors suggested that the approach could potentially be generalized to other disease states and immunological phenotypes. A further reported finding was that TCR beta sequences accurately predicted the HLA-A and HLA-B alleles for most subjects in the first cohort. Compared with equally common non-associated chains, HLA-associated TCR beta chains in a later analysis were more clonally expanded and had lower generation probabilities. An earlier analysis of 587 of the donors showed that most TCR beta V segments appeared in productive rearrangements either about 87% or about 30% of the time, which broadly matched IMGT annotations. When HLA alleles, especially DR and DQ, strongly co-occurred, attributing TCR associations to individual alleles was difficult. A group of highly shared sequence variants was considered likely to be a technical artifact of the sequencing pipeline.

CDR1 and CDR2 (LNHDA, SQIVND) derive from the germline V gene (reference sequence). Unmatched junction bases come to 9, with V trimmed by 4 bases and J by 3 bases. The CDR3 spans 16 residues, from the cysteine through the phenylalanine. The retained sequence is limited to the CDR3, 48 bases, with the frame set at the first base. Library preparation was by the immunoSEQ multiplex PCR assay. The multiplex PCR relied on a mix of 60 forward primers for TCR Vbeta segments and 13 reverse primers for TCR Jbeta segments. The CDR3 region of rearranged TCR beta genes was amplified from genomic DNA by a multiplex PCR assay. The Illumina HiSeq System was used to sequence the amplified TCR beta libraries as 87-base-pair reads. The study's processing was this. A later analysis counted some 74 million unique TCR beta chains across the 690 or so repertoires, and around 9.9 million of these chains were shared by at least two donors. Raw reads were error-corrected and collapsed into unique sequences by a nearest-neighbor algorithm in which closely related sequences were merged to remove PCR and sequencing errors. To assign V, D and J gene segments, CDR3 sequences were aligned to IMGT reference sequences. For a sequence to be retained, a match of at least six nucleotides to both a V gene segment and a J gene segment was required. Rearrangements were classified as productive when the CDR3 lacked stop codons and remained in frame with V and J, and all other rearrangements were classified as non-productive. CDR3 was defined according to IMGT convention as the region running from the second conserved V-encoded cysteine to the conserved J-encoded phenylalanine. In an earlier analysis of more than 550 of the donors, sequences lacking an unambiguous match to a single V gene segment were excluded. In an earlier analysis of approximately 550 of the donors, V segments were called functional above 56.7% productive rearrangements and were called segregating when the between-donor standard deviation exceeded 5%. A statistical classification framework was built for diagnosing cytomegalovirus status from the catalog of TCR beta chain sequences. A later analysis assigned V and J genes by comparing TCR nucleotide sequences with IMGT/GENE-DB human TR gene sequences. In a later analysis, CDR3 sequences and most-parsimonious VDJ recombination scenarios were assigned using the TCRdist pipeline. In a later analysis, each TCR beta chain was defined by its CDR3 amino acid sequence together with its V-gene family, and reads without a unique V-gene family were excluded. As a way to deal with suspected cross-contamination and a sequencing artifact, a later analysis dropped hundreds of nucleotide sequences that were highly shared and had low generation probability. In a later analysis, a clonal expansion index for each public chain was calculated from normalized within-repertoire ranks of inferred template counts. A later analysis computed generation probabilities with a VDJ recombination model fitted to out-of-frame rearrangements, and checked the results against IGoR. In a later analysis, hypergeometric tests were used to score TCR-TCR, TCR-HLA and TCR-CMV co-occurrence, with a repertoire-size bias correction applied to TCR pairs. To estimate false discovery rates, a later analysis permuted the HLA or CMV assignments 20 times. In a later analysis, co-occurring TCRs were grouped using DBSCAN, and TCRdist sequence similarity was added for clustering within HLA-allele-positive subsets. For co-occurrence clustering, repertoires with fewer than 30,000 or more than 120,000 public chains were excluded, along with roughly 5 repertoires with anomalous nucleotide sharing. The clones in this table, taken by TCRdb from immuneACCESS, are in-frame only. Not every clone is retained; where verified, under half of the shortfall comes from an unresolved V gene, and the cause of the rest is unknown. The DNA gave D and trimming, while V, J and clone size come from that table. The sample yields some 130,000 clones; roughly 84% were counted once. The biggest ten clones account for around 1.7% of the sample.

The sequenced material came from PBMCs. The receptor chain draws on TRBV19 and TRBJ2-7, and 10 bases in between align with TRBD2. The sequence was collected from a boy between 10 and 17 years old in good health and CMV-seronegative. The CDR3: CASSTPLAGDLYEQYF. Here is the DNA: TGTGCCAGTAGTACCCCTCTAGCGGGAGATCTCTACGAGCAGTACTTC.